The 24 T cell receptor beta chains listed next were all sequenced from one sample in a study of cytomegalovirus exposure and HLA in healthy donors. Libraries were prepared by immunoSEQ multiplex PCR; TCRdb keeps only in-frame clonotypes and omits some of them. The sample carries about 220,000 clones, about 91% recorded once. Sequencing was carried out using PBMCs. The receptor set was obtained from a woman aged 18-29 years in good health and CMV-seronegative.

This sequence joins TRBV5-1 and TRBJ1-1; 10 bases fit TRBD1. This CDR3 has 15 residues. Germline CDR1 is SGHRS and CDR2 is YFSETQ. V lost 0 bases, J lost 5 bases, and 4 bases stayed unmatched. CDR3 loop: CASSLGDRGGTEAFF. The DNA of the CDR3 is TGCGCCAGCAGCTTGGGGGACAGGGGAGGGACTGAAGCTTTCTTT.

The gene calls are TRBV2 and TRBJ2-3; tentatively, D is TRBD2 (6 bases). This CDR3 has 15 residues. V lost 6 bases to trimming and J lost 4 bases, with 17 bases between them. Germline assignment: CDR1 SNHLY and CDR2 FYNNEI. The CDR3 DNA reads TGTGCCAGCAGGAGCGGACTATATAGAGCAGATACGCAGTATTTT. Translated: CASRSGLYRADTQYF. Drawing the rest from reference TRBV2 and TRBJ2-3, the complete variable domain is EPEVTQTPSHQVTQMGQEVILRCVPISNHLYFYWYRQILGQKVEFLVSFYNNEISEKSEIFDDQFSVERPDGSNFTLKIRSTKLEDSAMYFCASRSGLYRADTQYFGPGTRLTVL.

This clone was found a few times. This chain connects TRBV25-1 to TRBJ1-5, with D hard to call. Germline V gives CDR1 MGHDK, CDR2 SYGVNS. Deletions cut 4 bases from V and 4 bases from J, with 5 bases between. This CDR3 is 12 amino acids long. CDR3 protein: CASSALNQPQHF. The CDR3 nucleotides read TGTGCCAGCAGTGCCCTGAATCAGCCCCAGCATTTT.

This clone was counted once. The CDR3 here is CASSQVVQGLAGSEQFF. The CDR3 DNA reads as TGCGCCAGCAGCCAAGTAGTTCAGGGACTAGCGGGAAGTGAGCAGTTCTTC. This chain connects TRBV4-3 to TRBJ2-1; TRBD2 matches at 13 bases. Germline CDR1 reads LGHNA; CDR2 reads YSLEER. V lost 1 base, J lost 9 bases, and 9 bases stayed unmatched. The CDR3 is 17 amino acids.

V and J are TRBV5-6 and TRBJ1-1; no definite D call. Germline V CDR1 and CDR2: SGHDT, YYEEEE. V lost 2 bases and J 4 bases, leaving 18 bases between the germline ends. The CDR3 runs 16 residues. The chain's CDR3 is CASSLIQVAGATEAFF. DNA of the CDR3: TGTGCCAGCAGCTTAATCCAGGTCGCTGGCGCCACTGAAGCTTTCTTT.

This chain joins TRBV27 and TRBJ1-2; D uncertain. V gave up 5 bases and J gave up 8 bases, with 18 bases separating them. Looked up from germline, CDR1 is MNHEY and CDR2 is SMNVEV (reference sequence). This CDR3 is built from 14 residues. As DNA, the CDR3 is TGTGCCAGCAGTCCATACGGGGATCTTTGGGGCTACACCTTC. This translates into CASSPYGDLWGYTF.

The chain has TRBV27 and TRBJ2-2, with 7 positions matching TRBD2. The CDR3 is 15 amino acids. The germline CDR1 and CDR2 sequences are MNHEY and SMNVEV (reference sequence). Trimming cost V 3 bases and J 5 bases; bases outside gene matches: 6. This chain's CDR3 is CASSLVAGVTGELFF. The CDR3 DNA reads TGTGCCAGCAGTTTGGTGGCGGGAGTAACCGGGGAGCTGTTTTTT.

On this clone: Within the sample, other DNA sequences also encode this same CDR3. V and J are TRBV7-2 and TRBJ1-3; possibly TRBD1 for D (5 bases). Germline CDR1 SGHTA, CDR2 FQGNSA. Trimming left V 1 base short and J 4 bases short, with 11 bases between. There are 15 residues in the CDR3. CDR3 nucleotide sequence: TGTGCCAGCAGCTTAGTCGGGGGTTCGGGAAACACCATATATTTT. Translated, it gives CASSLVGGSGNTIYF.

The J gene is TRBJ2-7, the V gene TRBV28; the D gene is possibly TRBD2 (5 bases). CDR1 is MDHEN, CDR2 SYDVKM, per germline. CDR3 length: 12 residues. Trimming took 1 base from V and 6 from J, leaving 7 bases between them. CDR3 sequence reads: CASSLFEGEQYF. CDR3 nucleotides: TGTGCCAGCAGTTTATTTGAGGGCGAGCAGTACTTC.

The rearrangement links TRBV11-1 to TRBJ1-1, with D possibly being TRBD1 (6 bases). CDR1 is SGHAT and CDR2 is FQDESV in the germline V gene (reference sequence). CDR3 size: 11 residues. The germline V and J ends were trimmed by 6 bases and 6 bases, with 8 bases remaining between them. CDR3 amino acids: CASRQGPEAFF. The CDR3, as DNA: TGTGCCAGCAGACAGGGCCCTGAAGCTTTCTTT.

The chain is built from TRBV11-2 and TRBJ1-2; perhaps TRBD1 as D (5 bases). Trimming cost V 5 bases and J 7 bases, with 14 bases left between them. CDR3 size: 13 residues. Germline values: CDR1 SGHAT, CDR2 FQNNGV. The CDR3 region is CASSPRGIGGYTF. The CDR3 DNA reads as TGTGCCAGCAGCCCTCGGGGGATCGGTGGCTACACCTTC.

The chain links TRBV5-4 to TRBJ2-7, with 8 bases aligning to TRBD1. The germline gives CDR1 SGHNT, CDR2 YYREEE (reference sequence). The CDR3 is 15 residues long. Trimming cost V 4 bases and J 2 bases; bases outside gene matches: 8. This CDR3 reads CASSPGQGHAYEQYF. CDR3 coding DNA: TGTGCCAGCAGCCCCGGACAGGGACATGCCTACGAGCAGTACTTC.

The V gene is TRBV27, the J gene TRBJ1-2; D might be TRBD1 (6 bases). Looked up from germline, CDR1 is MNHEY and CDR2 is SMNVEV (reference sequence). The CDR3 has 13 residues. Trimming stripped 3 bases from V and 3 bases from J, with 8 bases between. CDR3 amino acids: CASSFSGDYGYTF. For the CDR3, the DNA is TGTGCCAGCAGTTTCTCAGGGGACTATGGCTACACCTTC.

The chain has TRBV18 and TRBJ2-5, with 9 bases that match TRBD1. Germline lookup yields CDR1 KGHSH and CDR2 LQKENI. The ends lost 0 bases at V and 1 base at J; junction bases unmatched: 0. The CDR3 has 15 residues. CDR3 sequence: CASSPPGQGQETQYF. Here the CDR3 DNA reads TGTGCCAGCTCACCACCGGGACAGGGCCAAGAGACCCAGTACTTC.

The chain is built from TRBV7-3 and TRBJ2-5; 13 bases line up with TRBD2. From germline, CDR1 is SGHTA and CDR2 FQGTGA. The CDR3 extends over 16 amino acids. The J segment lost 0 bases and the V segment lost 5 bases, leaving 3 bases of the junction unmatched. The CDR3 spells CASSLGLAGHQETQYF. The CDR3 nucleotides are TGTGCCAGCAGCCTGGGACTAGCGGGGCACCAAGAGACCCAGTACTTC.

This chain connects TRBV6-7 to TRBJ2-6; 9 nucleotides align to TRBD1. TRBV6-7 qualifies as an ORF whose function is uncertain. Trimming at V came to 2 bases and at J to 3 bases, leaving 17 bases not matched to a gene. CDR3 length: 21 amino acids. CDR3 DNA sequence: TGTGCCAGCAGTTACCAAAACGACCCCGGGACAGGGATGTGTGGGGCCAACGTCCTGACTTTC. This gives the protein CASSYQNDPGTGMCGANVLTF.

The V call is TRBV6-5, the J call TRBJ1-2; possibly TRBD1 for D (5 bases). Looked up from germline, CDR1 is MNHEY and CDR2 is SVGAGI. Trimming removed 0 bases at V and 4 bases at J, with 9 bases between. CDR3 length: 14 residues. CDR3 sequence reads: CASSYSRTFYGYTF. The DNA of the CDR3 is TGTGCCAGCAGTTACTCAAGGACATTCTATGGCTACACCTTC.

V usage is TRBV25-1 and J usage is TRBJ1-2, with TRBD1 as a possible D gene (6 bases). This CDR3 has 11 amino acids. CDR1 is MGHDK and CDR2 is SYGVNS in the germline V gene. V lost 6 bases and J lost 5, with 7 bases in between. The CDR3 region has the DNA TGTGCCAGCAGCACAGGGTATGGCTACACCTTC. It encodes CASSTGYGYTF.

The chain carries TRBV2 and TRBJ1-5, with TRBD1 identical over 7 bases. CDR1 and CDR2 from the germline V gene are SNHLY and FYNNEI. Trimming took 4 bases from V and 9 from J; bases not matched to a gene: 12. CDR3 length: 15 residues. The chain's CDR3 is CASSVLGTGAGPQHF. The CDR3, as DNA: TGTGCCAGCAGTGTCTTGGGCACAGGGGCAGGGCCCCAGCATTTT.

This chain joins TRBV6-5 and TRBJ2-5; D possibly corresponds to TRBD1 (7 bases). CDR1 is MNHEY, CDR2 SVGAGI, per germline. The length of the CDR3 is 14 residues. V lost 4 bases and J lost 6, with 15 bases in between. The CDR3 DNA reads TGTGCCAGCAGTTCCTCACAGGGGAGGAAGACCCAGTACTTC. It translates to CASSSSQGRKTQYF.

CDR3 in DNA: TGTGCCAGCAGTTTGGGGGACAGGGGTGTCAATCAGCCCCAGCATTTT. Protein: CASSLGDRGVNQPQHF. This chain links TRBV28 with TRBJ1-5; 10 nucleotides agree with TRBD1. In germline, CDR1 is MDHEN, CDR2 SYDVKM. Germline trimming cut 3 bases from V and 3 bases from J; bases unmatched to any gene: 5. The CDR3 runs 16 residues.

V and J are TRBV30 and TRBJ1-3; 9 positions agree with TRBD1. V shed 3 bases, J shed 2 bases, and the junction held 11 bases outside the gene matches. CDR3 length: 17 residues. CDR1 and CDR2 (germline): GTSNPN, SVGIG (reference sequence). CDR3 in amino acids: CAWRPGTGIFTGNTIYF. CDR3 DNA sequence: TGTGCCTGGAGACCCGGGACAGGGATTTTTACTGGAAACACCATATATTTT.

V and J are TRBV7-8 and TRBJ2-7, with 11 bases aligning to TRBD2. CDR1 and CDR2 from the germline V gene are SGHVS and FQNEAQ. V was clipped by 5 bases and J by 2 bases; unmatched bases: 2. CDR3 length: 14 amino acids. CDR3 amino acids: CASSRLAGTYEQYF. The CDR3 DNA reads TGTGCCAGCAGCCGACTAGCGGGGACCTACGAGCAGTACTTC.

This rearrangement joins TRBV9 to TRBJ2-5, with TRBD1 matching 11 bases. Germline assignment: CDR1 SGDLS and CDR2 YYNGEE. The J segment lost 10 bases and the V segment lost 0 bases, leaving 8 bases of the junction unmatched. The CDR3 is 15 amino acids. The CDR3 loop reads CASSVALPGQGVQYF. The CDR3, as DNA: TGTGCCAGCAGCGTAGCCCTCCCGGGACAGGGGGTCCAGTACTTC.